Shown below are 4 T cell receptor beta chains from a single sample sequenced in a study of T-cell reconstitution after alpha-beta-depleted transplantation in children. The authors prepared the TCRbeta library with unique molecular identifiers. MiXCR, applied by TCRdb to the PCR reads, yields one record per CDR3 protein. The sample has some 600,000 distinct CDR3 sequences, around 16% seen once. The source was PBMCs from the stem cell graft donor, collected from the stem cell graft. The receptor source for this set is a human donor who donated a stem cell graft to a child with acute myeloid leukemia.

This chain connects TRBV10-3 to TRBJ2-1; D unclear. This CDR3 spans 19 amino acids. The germline V gene encodes CDR1 ENHRY and CDR2 SYGVKD. With 2 bases removed from V and 0 bases from J, the gap between germline ends came to 20 bases. CDR3 loop: CAISEGPEEGSSSYNEQFF. CDR3 coding DNA: TGTGCCATCAGTGAGGGGCCTGAGGAAGGATCGAGCTCCTACAATGAGCAGTTCTTC.

The chain couples TRBV4-3 to TRBJ2-1; the D gene is possibly TRBD1 (6 bases). The V gene's germline CDR1 is LGHNA and CDR2 YSLEER. This CDR3 is built from 16 residues. Trimming took off 0 bases at V and 12 bases at J, with 21 bases between the two ends. In DNA form, the CDR3 reads TGCGCCAGCAGCCAAGAGACAGGTTCTGGCGCGTCCAGGCAGTTCTTC. Amino acids: CASSQETGSGASRQFF.

CDR3 amino acids: CSVETGEISETQYF. CDR3 DNA sequence: TGCAGCGTCGAAACAGGGGAAATTTCAGAGACCCAGTACTTC. The rearrangement links TRBV29-1 to TRBJ2-5, with TRBD1 matching 7 bases. Trimming took 6 bases from V and 4 from J; bases not matched to a gene: 11. Germline-derived CDR1 and CDR2 are SQVTM and ANQGSEA. The CDR3 runs to 14 residues.

This clonotype was recorded at least ten times. The chain carries TRBV4-3 and TRBJ1-1; unclear D gene. The CDR3 consists of 13 residues. With 8 bases removed from V and 2 bases from J, the gap between germline ends came to 12 bases. Looked up from germline, CDR1 is LGHNA and CDR2 is YSLEER. In nucleotides, the CDR3 is TGCGCCAGCGCCCGGGCGGGCAACACTGAAGCTTTCTTT. Its protein product is CASARAGNTEAFF.